This T cell receptor beta chain was recovered during a study of monozygotic twins with cystic fibrosis. The CDR3 runs 11 residues. CDR1 SNHLY and CDR2 FYNNEI come from the germline V gene. With 10 bases removed from V and 6 bases from J, the gap between germline ends came to 10 bases. Study observations and caveats: No link emerged between shared CDR3 counts and age, concordance or severity.

This clone was seen more than once but under ten times. The target antigen is unknown. Profiling relied on immunoSEQ multiplex PCR, and the TCRdb table lists in-frame clones only, not all of them. The data contain 25,000 to 30,000 clones, less than 95% of them singletons. This sequence joins TRBV2 and TRBJ2-1, with unresolved D. Sequenced input: blood. The TCR was taken from a girl aged 2 to 9 with cystic fibrosis. The CDR3 DNA reads TGTGCCACCCGAGGTCGCAATGAGCAGTTCTTC. Translated, it gives CATRGRNEQFF.